The rows below give T cell receptor beta chains drawn from one sample of a study of blood T cell repertoires in COVID-19. The data were produced by immunoSEQ multiplex PCR, yet TCRdb's version contains in-frame clones alone and is incomplete. The sample has some 110,000 clones; 76% are singletons. The sample comprised peripheral blood. The receptor source for this set is an older man with COVID-19, enrolled during active disease. CDR3s include the opening cysteine and the closing phenylalanine or tryptophan. The order of the fields is V gene, D gene, clone size, J gene, CDR3 DNA, CDR3 protein. A D gene is named only where the DNA matches it firmly. Clone size is given for some rows only: seen once, a few or many times, or a class if the clone is expanded.

TRBV5-1	-	-	TRBJ1-2	TGCGCCAGCAGCTTCCAGGGCGAAGATGGCTACACCTTC	CASSFQGEDGYTF
TRBV6-5	TRBD1	-	TRBJ2-7	TGTGCCAGCAGTTACGGGTCGACAGGGGGCGCTTACGAGCAGTACTTC	CASSYGSTGGAYEQYF
TRBV7-9	TRBD1	once	TRBJ1-3	TGTGCCAGCAGCTCGGGACAGGGAAGAAACACCATATATTTT	CASSSGQGRNTIYF
TRBV7-9	-	many	TRBJ1-1	TGTGCCAGCAGCTTACATGAAGGGGTGTACACTGAAGCTTTCTTT	CASSLHEGVYTEAFF
TRBV7-2	TRBD1	-	TRBJ2-7	TGTGCCAGCAGCTTAAGGACAGGTGGCTCCTACGAGCAGTACTTC	CASSLRTGGSYEQYF
TRBV11-3	TRBD1	-	TRBJ2-1	TGTGCCAGCAGCTTAGGGGCCAGGGGGCAGGATGAGCAGTTCTTC	CASSLGARGQDEQFF
TRBV3-1/TRBV3-2	-	once	TRBJ1-5	TGTGCCAGCAGCCCAGGGACTGGTACTTTGGCTCAGCCCCAGCATTTT	CASSPGTGTLAQPQHF
TRBV5-1	TRBD2	once	TRBJ2-1	TGCGCCAGCAGTCTACTAGCGGGGGGAATAGGGGAGCAGTTCTTC	CASSLLAGGIGEQFF
TRBV18	-	-	TRBJ2-5	TGTGCCAGCTCATCAGGGTTCCAAGAGACCCAGTACTTC	CASSSGFQETQYF
TRBV18	-	-	TRBJ2-1	TGTGCCAGCTCACCACCGCCACAGCTGAGCTCCTACAATGAGCAGTTCTTC	CASSPPPQLSSYNEQFF
TRBV11-2	-	once	TRBJ2-1	TGTGCCAGCAGTTCACAGGGATTTGAGCAGTTCTTC	CASSSQGFEQFF
TRBV4-3	-	-	TRBJ2-6	TGCGCCAGCAGCCAAGAGGCAGGGGCTGGGGCCAACGTCCTGACTTTC	CASSQEAGAGANVLTF
TRBV28	-	-	TRBJ1-2	TGTGCCAGCAGGCCCCTCCAGGGCGGCTACACCTTC	CASRPLQGGYTF
TRBV5-1	-	-	TRBJ2-5	TGCGCCAGCAGCTTGGAGCAACCGGCGGGGACCCAGTACTTC	CASSLEQPAGTQYF
TRBV5-1	-	-	TRBJ2-7	TGCGCCAGCAGCTTGGGGCCCGGCACGGGTCCCTTGGACGAGCAGTACTTC	CASSLGPGTGPLDEQYF
TRBV10-3	TRBD1	-	TRBJ2-2	TGTGCCATCAGTGATTCCACAGGGGTATACACCGGGGAGCTGTTTTTT	CAISDSTGVYTGELFF
TRBV5-8	TRBD2	-	TRBJ2-3	TGTGCCAGCAGCTCCTCACTAGCGGCTAGCACAGATACGCAGTATTTT	CASSSSLAASTDTQYF
TRBV6-2/TRBV6-3	-	few	TRBJ2-5	TGTGCCAGCAGTTCCCTCCTCGAGTACCAAGAGACCCAGTACTTC	CASSSLLEYQETQYF
TRBV27	TRBD1	few	TRBJ2-6	TGTGCCAGCAGTCAGGGACAGGGGGCAAGAGGGGCCAACGTCCTGACTTTC	CASSQGQGARGANVLTF
TRBV7-2	TRBD2	-	TRBJ2-1	TGTGCCAGCAGCTCGACCTTCCGGTTTAGCGGGGCCTCCTACAATGAGCAGTTCTTC	CASSSTFRFSGASYNEQFF
TRBV21-1	-	once	TRBJ2-1	TGTGCCAGCAGCAAAAAAGAGGGCCCTAGCGGGAGCGGGGAGCAGTTCTTC	CASSKKEGPSGSGEQFF
TRBV2	-	-	TRBJ1-4	TGTGCCAGCAGTCCAGGGGAGTTGAATGAAAAACTGTTTTTT	CASSPGELNEKLFF
TRBV6-5	-	-	TRBJ1-1	TGTGCCAGCAGTTACGGACAGCTTGGGGAAGCTTTCTTT	CASSYGQLGEAFF
TRBV10-3	TRBD2	-	TRBJ2-2	TGTGCCATGTCCCCCGTCCCGGCGGGAGTGAATACCGGGGAGCTGTTTTTT	CAMSPVPAGVNTGELFF
TRBV5-1	-	-	TRBJ1-4	TGCGCCAGCAGCCGGGACATCTCTAATGAAAAACTGTTTTTT	CASSRDISNEKLFF
TRBV29-1	TRBD1	-	TRBJ2-3	TGCAGCGCAGACAGGGGAGGAACAGATACGCAGTATTTT	CSADRGGTDTQYF
TRBV5-1	TRBD1	-	TRBJ1-1	TGCGCCAGCAGTCCCGGGACAGCGAACACTGAAGCTTTCTTT	CASSPGTANTEAFF
TRBV24-1	-	-	TRBJ2-7	TGTGCCACCCAGGCCCCCCCAGGGAAGTGCGCCGCCGAGCAGTACTTC	CATQAPPGKCAAEQYF
TRBV24-1	TRBD2	-	TRBJ2-3	TGTGCCACCAGTGATTGGGCGGGAGGGATAGATACGCAGTATTTT	CATSDWAGGIDTQYF
TRBV3-1/TRBV3-2	-	once	TRBJ2-1	TGTGCCAGCAGCCAAACTAGATCTTACAATGAGCAGTTCTTC	CASSQTRSYNEQFF
TRBV29-1	TRBD2	-	TRBJ2-7	TGCAGCGTTGAGGGGGGGGACTACGAGCAGTACTTC	CSVEGGDYEQYF
TRBV27	TRBD1	-	TRBJ2-7	TGTGCCAGCAGGCGTGGGACAGGGGATATCAGGAACTCCTACGAGCAGTACTTC	CASRRGTGDIRNSYEQYF
TRBV6-4	-	-	TRBJ2-1	TGTGCCAGCAGTGGTATTGCTAGCATCCATGAGCAGTTCTTC	CASSGIASIHEQFF
TRBV18	-	-	TRBJ1-3	TGTGCCAGCTCACCTTCAGTCGGAAACACCATATATTTT	CASSPSVGNTIYF
TRBV5-1	-	-	TRBJ2-1	TGCGCCAGCAGCTTGCTTCAATCGAGCTCCTACAATGAGCAGTTCTTC	CASSLLQSSSYNEQFF
TRBV7-2	-	-	TRBJ1-2	TGTGCCAGCAGCTTATATGGGGGCCCTAACTATGGCTACACCTTC	CASSLYGGPNYGYTF
TRBV29-1	TRBD1	-	TRBJ1-4	TGCAGCGTTGTGGGGACAGGGAGGGAAAAACTGTTTTTT	CSVVGTGREKLFF
TRBV2	TRBD1	-	TRBJ2-2	TGTGCCAGCAGTCGGACAGGGCCCACCGGGGAGCTGTTTTTT	CASSRTGPTGELFF
TRBV28	TRBD2	-	TRBJ2-7	TGTGCCAGCACCCAAGGTTTGGGGGAGGGCTACGAGCAGTACTTC	CASTQGLGEGYEQYF
TRBV7-7	-	-	TRBJ2-7	TGTGCTAGCAGCTTTGCGCTGGGGGCCCAATACGAGCAGTACTTC	CASSFALGAQYEQYF
TRBV7-8	TRBD2	-	TRBJ2-1	TGTGCCAGCCTCCCGACTAGCGGGAGGTACAATGAGCAGTTCTTC	CASLPTSGRYNEQFF
TRBV5-6	TRBD1	-	TRBJ1-5	TGTGCCAGCAGTCTCGGACAGGGAAGGAGGACCCAGCATTTT	CASSLGQGRRTQHF
TRBV24-1	TRBD1	few	TRBJ2-3	TGTGCCACCAGTGATCCGACAGGGTTGGGGGCAGATACGCAGTATTTT	CATSDPTGLGADTQYF
TRBV18	TRBD1	-	TRBJ1-6	TGTGCCAGCTCACAGGGGACAGGGGATTCACCCCTCCACTTT	CASSQGTGDSPLHF
TRBV6-6	TRBD1	-	TRBJ1-1	TGTGCCAGCAGCCAGGGGGTTAGCACTGAAGCTTTCTTT	CASSQGVSTEAFF
TRBV6-4	-	-	TRBJ1-3	TGTGCCAGCAGCTTCCCCGGGACACGAGGAAACACCATATATTTT	CASSFPGTRGNTIYF
TRBV29-1	TRBD1	-	TRBJ2-1	TGCAGCGTTGACAGGGGACAGAATGAGCAGTTCTTC	CSVDRGQNEQFF
TRBV5-4	-	-	TRBJ2-5	TGTGCCAGCAGCTTGGTGGGCGGGTACCAAGAGACCCAGTACTTC	CASSLVGGYQETQYF
TRBV3-1/TRBV3-2	-	-	TRBJ1-1	TGTGCCAGCAGACTTACGGTGAACACTGAAGCTTTCTTT	CASRLTVNTEAFF
TRBV5-1	-	-	TRBJ2-1	TGCGCCAGCAGCTTGGCCCCGGTTCAATACAATGAGCAGTTCTTC	CASSLAPVQYNEQFF
TRBV18	TRBD1	-	TRBJ2-5	TGTGCCAGCTCACCGGGGTTGACAGGGGAAGAGACCCAGTACTTC	CASSPGLTGEETQYF
TRBV7-9	-	-	TRBJ1-6	TGTGCCAGCAGCTTACCCCCCGGGGGGGGTCAGGGTAATTCACCCCTCCACTTT	CASSLPPGGGQGNSPLHF
TRBV5-1	-	few	TRBJ2-2	TGCGCCAGCAGCCCCTCCCCGGGAGTCAACGGGGAGCTGTTTTTT	CASSPSPGVNGELFF
TRBV7-2	-	-	TRBJ1-6	TGTGCCAGCAGCGGACAGTTTGATTCACCCCTCCACTTT	CASSGQFDSPLHF
TRBV28	-	-	TRBJ1-2	TGTGCCAGCAGCCAAACATGGGGGGGTGGCTACACCTTC	CASSQTWGGGYTF
TRBV9	TRBD1	-	TRBJ1-6	TGTGCCAGCAGCGCCCAGGGGGCAAATTCACCCCTCCACTTT	CASSAQGANSPLHF
TRBV21-1	-	few	TRBJ1-5	TGTGCCAGCAGAAAGGCTACGGGACAGGGGTTGGTTAGCAATCAGCCCCAGCATTTT	CASRKATGQGLVSNQPQHF
TRBV6-1	TRBD1	-	TRBJ1-2	TGTGCCAGCAGTGATCCGGACAGGGGCAACTATGGCTACACCTTC	CASSDPDRGNYGYTF
TRBV29-1	TRBD1	few	TRBJ1-5	TGCAGCGCCTTAGACAGGGCGGCCAATCAGCCCCAGCATTTT	CSALDRAANQPQHF
TRBV5-5	TRBD2	-	TRBJ2-2	TGTGCCAGCAGCCTAGACCCGACTAGCGGCAACACCGGGGAGCTGTTTTTT	CASSLDPTSGNTGELFF